Below, 14 T cell receptor beta chains from the same sample are listed, as sequenced in a study of cytomegalovirus exposure and HLA in healthy donors. The PCR contained 60 Vbeta and 13 Jbeta primers. Generated by immunoSEQ multiplex PCR, the TCRdb table keeps only in-frame clones and is missing some. The repertoire table contains under 200,000 clones. The sequenced sample consisted of PBMCs. The source of these receptors is a young man in good health and CMV-seronegative.

The genes are TRBV7-9 and TRBJ2-7, with unresolved D. The V end was cut by 3 bases, the J end by 0 bases, with 9 bases between. CDR1 is SEHNR and CDR2 is FQNEAQ in the germline V gene (reference sequence). The CDR3 consists of 14 residues. The CDR3 is CASSLGLVSYEQYF. The DNA of the CDR3 is TGTGCCAGCAGCTTGGGCTTAGTCTCCTACGAGCAGTACTTC.

The V gene is TRBV29-1, the J gene TRBJ2-5, with 9 bases matching TRBD1. Germline assignment: CDR1 SQVTM and CDR2 ANQGSEA. The junction had 5 bases not matched to a gene; V was cut back by 1 base and J by 2 bases. The CDR3 spans 15 residues. The CDR3, as DNA: TGCAGCGTTGAAGGGTCCGGGACAGGGCAAGAGACCCAGTACTTC. Encoded protein: CSVEGSGTGQETQYF.

V and J are TRBV18 and TRBJ1-4, with D perhaps TRBD1 (5 bases). Germline assignment: CDR1 KGHSH and CDR2 LQKENI. Trimming took 0 bases from V and 5 from J, leaving 13 bases between them. The CDR3 has 16 residues. In DNA form, the CDR3 reads TGTGCCAGCTCACCACCGATGGGGCAGGGAAATGAAAAACTGTTTTTT. Its protein product is CASSPPMGQGNEKLFF. The full variable domain, in which reference TRBV18 and TRBJ1-4 provide the parts outside the CDR3, is NAGVMQNPRHLVRRRGQEARLRCSPMKGHSHVYWYRQLPEEGLKFMVYLQKENIIDESGMPKERFSAEFPKEGPSILRIQQVVRGDSAAYFCASSPPMGQGNEKLFFGSGTQLSVL.

The CDR3 DNA sequence: TGTGCCAGCAGTTTAATGAGTGCATGGGACAGGGGAAAACTGTTTTTT. It encodes CASSLMSAWDRGKLFF. V is TRBV28 and J is TRBJ1-4, with 10 bases fitting TRBD1. The CDR3 is 16 amino acids. The J segment lost 10 bases and the V segment lost 2 bases, leaving 10 bases of the junction unmatched. CDR1 is MDHEN and CDR2 is SYDVKM in the germline V gene.

The rearrangement links TRBV11-3 to TRBJ1-6, with TRBD1 matching over 11 bases. CDR1 is SGHNT and CDR2 is YENEEA in the germline V gene. The CDR3 has 14 amino acids. J gave up 9 bases and V 7 bases, and 5 bases lay outside the gene matches. CDR3 sequence reads: CASTIGTGGSPLHF. The CDR3, as DNA: TGTGCCAGCACCATCGGGACAGGGGGTTCACCCCTCCACTTT.

This chain links TRBV6-1 with TRBJ1-2, with a possible D match to TRBD1 (6 bases). Trimming stripped 2 bases from V and 5 bases from J, with 12 bases between. Germline CDR1 MNHNS, CDR2 SASEGT. CDR3 size: 14 residues. The CDR3: CASSERQDLYGYTF. The CDR3, as DNA: TGTGCCAGCAGTGAACGACAGGATCTATATGGCTACACCTTC.

V gene TRBV2 combines with J gene TRBJ1-4; 8 bases agree with TRBD1. The CDR3 totals 16 residues. The ends lost 8 bases at V and 8 bases at J; junction bases unmatched: 16. Germline assignment: CDR1 SNHLY and CDR2 FYNNEI. DNA for the CDR3: TGTGCCAGCGGATCTTTTAGACAGGGGAGGGAAGAAAAACTGTTTTTT. It encodes CASGSFRQGREEKLFF.

The J gene is TRBJ1-6, the V gene TRBV4-2, with 8 positions matching TRBD1. CDR1 and CDR2 (germline): LGHNA, YNFKEQ. This CDR3 spans 14 amino acids. V gave up 4 bases and J gave up 7 bases; unmatched junction bases: 3. CDR3 loop: CASSLTGVNSPLHF. CDR3 nucleotide sequence: TGTGCCAGCAGCCTGACAGGGGTCAATTCACCCCTCCACTTT.

The V and J genes are TRBV6-4 and TRBJ2-7; TRBD2 aligns across 11 bases. The CDR3 runs 15 residues. Germline values: CDR1 MRHNA, CDR2 SNTAGT. Unmatched junction bases numbered 9, after V lost 8 bases and J lost 3 bases. The CDR3 sequence is CASGPLAGDCYEQYF. CDR3 coding DNA: TGTGCCAGCGGACCACTAGCGGGGGACTGCTACGAGCAGTACTTC.

The V and J genes are TRBV28 and TRBJ2-7; 7 bases map to TRBD1. This CDR3 is built from 13 residues. The J segment lost 2 bases and the V segment lost 8 bases, leaving 6 bases of the junction unmatched. Looked up from germline, CDR1 is MDHEN and CDR2 is SYDVKM. The CDR3 nucleotides are TGTGCCAGCGGCTCCGGGACAGCCTACGAGCAGTACTTC. Translation gives CASGSGTAYEQYF.

The chain carries TRBV28 and TRBJ2-1; 7 nucleotides align to TRBD2. This CDR3 contains 16 residues. With V trimmed by 7 bases and J by 1 base, 10 bases remained unmatched. The germline V gene has CDR1 MDHEN and CDR2 SYDVKM. DNA for the CDR3: TGTGCCAGCACCCCCTCTTGGGGGGGTTCCTACAATGAGCAGTTCTTC. Encoded protein: CASTPSWGGSYNEQFF.

J is TRBJ2-7 and V is TRBV7-2, with D perhaps TRBD1 (5 bases). The CDR3 spans 13 residues. The germline CDR1 and CDR2 sequences are SGHTA and FQGNSA. V was clipped by 1 base and J by 6 bases, with 10 bases between them. CDR3 region: CASSLGREREQYF. CDR3 nucleotides: TGTGCCAGCAGCTTAGGCAGGGAACGCGAGCAGTACTTC.

The gene calls are TRBV6-6 and TRBJ2-2, with TRBD1 matching over 8 bases. The CDR3 covers 10 residues. The ends lost 8 bases at V and 14 bases at J; junction bases unmatched: 4. The germline V gene encodes CDR1 MNHNY and CDR2 SVGAGI (reference sequence). The CDR3 DNA follows: TGTGCCAGCTGGACAGGGAAACTGTTTTTT. Residues: CASWTGKLFF.

The rearrangement links TRBV7-6 to TRBJ1-5; 9 bases line up with TRBD1. V dropped 4 bases and J dropped 6; count of bases not matched to a gene: 19. This CDR3 spans 19 amino acids. The germline V gene has CDR1 SGHVS and CDR2 FNYEAQ. This CDR3 reads CASSSHRSVPGTGSQPQHF. CDR3 in DNA: TGTGCCAGCAGCTCCCATCGTTCAGTTCCCGGGACAGGGTCTCAGCCCCAGCATTTT.